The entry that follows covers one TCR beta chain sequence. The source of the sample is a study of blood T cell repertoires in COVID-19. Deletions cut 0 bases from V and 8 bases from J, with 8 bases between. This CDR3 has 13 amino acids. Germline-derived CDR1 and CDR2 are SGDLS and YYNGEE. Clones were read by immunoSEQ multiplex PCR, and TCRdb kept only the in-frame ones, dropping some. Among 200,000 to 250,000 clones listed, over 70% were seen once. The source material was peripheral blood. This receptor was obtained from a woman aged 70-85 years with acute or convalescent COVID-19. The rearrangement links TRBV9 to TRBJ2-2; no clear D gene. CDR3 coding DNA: TGTGCCAGCAGCGTAGAGAGGTCTGGGGAGCTGTTTTTT. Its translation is CASSVERSGELFF.